This T cell receptor (beta chain) was sequenced in a study of regulatory T cells in long-lasting Graves disease. Construction of TCR beta libraries relied on iRepertoire HTBI primers and on Arm-PCR targeting CDR3 regions. Via MiXCR, TCRdb re-called the multiplex PCR reads, giving one row per CDR3 protein. The data hold about 360,000 distinct CDR3 sequences, with 15% to 20% observed a single time. This clonotype came up a few times. Indicated time point: newly diagnosed GD, antithyroid drugs for less than 3 months. Preparation of the TCR library used RNA extracted from PBMCs. V was trimmed by 7 bases and J by 5 bases, leaving 20 bases between them. CDR1 is SGHAT, CDR2 FQNNGV, per germline. The CDR3 totals 15 residues. This sample was shared with a second study, whose subject was T cells in Graves' hyperthyroidism and ophthalmopathy. That publication notes: Researchers ran a first-round RT-PCR on the TCR CDR3 using the HTBI primer set.

The chain couples TRBV11-2 to TRBJ1-2; no firm D call. This sample comprised peripheral blood mononuclear cells (PBMCs), obtained at new diagnosis, from a patient treated with antithyroid drugs. This sequence originates from a woman younger than 35 with Graves disease. The chain's CDR3 is CASTAELWAPYGYTF. CDR3 DNA: TGTGCCAGCACCGCGGAATTGTGGGCCCCGTATGGCTACACCTTC.